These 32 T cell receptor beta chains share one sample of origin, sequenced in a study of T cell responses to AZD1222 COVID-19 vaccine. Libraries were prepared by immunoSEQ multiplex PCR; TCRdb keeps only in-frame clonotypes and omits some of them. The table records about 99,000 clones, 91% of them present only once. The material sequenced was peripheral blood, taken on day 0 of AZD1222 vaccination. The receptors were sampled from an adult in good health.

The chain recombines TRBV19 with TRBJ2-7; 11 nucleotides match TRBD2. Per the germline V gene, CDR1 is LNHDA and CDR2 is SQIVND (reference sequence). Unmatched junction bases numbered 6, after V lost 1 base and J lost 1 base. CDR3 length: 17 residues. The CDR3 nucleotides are TGTGCCAGTAGTATAGCTGTTACTAGCGGGAGTTCCTACGAGCAGTACTTC. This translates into CASSIAVTSGSSYEQYF.

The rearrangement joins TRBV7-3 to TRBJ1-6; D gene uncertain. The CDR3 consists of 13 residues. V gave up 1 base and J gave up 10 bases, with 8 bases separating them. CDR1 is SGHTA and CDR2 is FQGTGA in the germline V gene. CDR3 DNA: TGTGCCAGCAGCTTAAATCTACGGTCACCCCTCCACTTT. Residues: CASSLNLRSPLHF.

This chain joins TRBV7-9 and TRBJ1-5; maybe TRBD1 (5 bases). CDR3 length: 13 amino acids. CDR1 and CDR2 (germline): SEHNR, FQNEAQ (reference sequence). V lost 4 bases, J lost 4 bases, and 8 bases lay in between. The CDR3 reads CASSSQGNQPQHF. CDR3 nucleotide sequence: TGTGCCAGCAGCTCTCAGGGAAATCAGCCCCAGCATTTT.

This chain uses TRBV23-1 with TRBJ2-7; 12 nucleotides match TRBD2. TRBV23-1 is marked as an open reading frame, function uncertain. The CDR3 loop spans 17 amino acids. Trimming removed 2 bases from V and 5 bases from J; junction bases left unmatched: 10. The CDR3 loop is CASSQRRQTSGSNEQYF. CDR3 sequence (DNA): TGCGCCAGCAGTCAACGTAGGCAGACTAGCGGGAGCAACGAGCAGTACTTC.

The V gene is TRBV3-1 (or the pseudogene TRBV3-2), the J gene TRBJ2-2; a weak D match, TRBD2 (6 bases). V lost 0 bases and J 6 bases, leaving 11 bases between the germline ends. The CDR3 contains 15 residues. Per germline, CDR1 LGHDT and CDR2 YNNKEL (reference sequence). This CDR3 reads CASSQDLASAGELFF. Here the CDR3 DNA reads TGTGCCAGCAGCCAAGATCTGGCTAGCGCCGGGGAGCTGTTTTTT.

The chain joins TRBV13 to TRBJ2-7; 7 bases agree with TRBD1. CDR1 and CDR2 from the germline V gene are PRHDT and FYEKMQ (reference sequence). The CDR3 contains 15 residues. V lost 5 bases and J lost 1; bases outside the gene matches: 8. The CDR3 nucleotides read TGTGCCAGCAGCCAACGAGCAGGGGGATCCTACGAGCAGTACTTC. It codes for CASSQRAGGSYEQYF.

CDR3 region: CATSLPSQGRTEAFF. CDR3 bases: TGTGCCACTTCCCTCCCCTCTCAGGGGCGCACTGAAGCTTTCTTT. The chain has TRBV6-5 and TRBJ1-1, with a weak D call TRBD1 (6 bases). Per germline, CDR1 MNHEY and CDR2 SVGAGI. V was pared by 10 bases and J by 4 bases, with 22 bases between. The CDR3 spans 15 residues.

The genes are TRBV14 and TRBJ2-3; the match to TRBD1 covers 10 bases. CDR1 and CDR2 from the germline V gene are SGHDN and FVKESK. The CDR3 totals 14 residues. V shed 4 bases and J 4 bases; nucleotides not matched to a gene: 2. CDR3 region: CASSRDRGPDTQYF. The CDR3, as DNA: TGTGCCAGCAGCCGGGACAGGGGACCAGATACGCAGTATTTT.

Written as DNA, the CDR3 is TGCGCCTCGAGAGAGGTCCCGTATAATTCACCCCTCCACTTT. It translates to CASREVPYNSPLHF. The chain recombines TRBV5-1 with TRBJ1-6; no definite D call. Trimming stripped 10 bases from V and 4 bases from J, with 15 bases between. Germline lookup yields CDR1 SGHRS and CDR2 YFSETQ. This CDR3 spans 14 amino acids.

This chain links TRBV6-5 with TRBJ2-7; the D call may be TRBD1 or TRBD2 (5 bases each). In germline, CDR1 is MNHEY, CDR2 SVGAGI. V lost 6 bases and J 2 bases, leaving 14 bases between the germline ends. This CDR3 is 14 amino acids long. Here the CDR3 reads CASSSGTGTYEQYF. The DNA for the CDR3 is TGTGCCAGCAGCTCCGGGACGGGCACCTACGAGCAGTACTTC.

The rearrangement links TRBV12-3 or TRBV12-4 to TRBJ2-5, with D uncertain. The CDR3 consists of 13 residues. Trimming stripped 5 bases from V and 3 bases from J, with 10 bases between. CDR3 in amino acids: CASSKLPEETQYF. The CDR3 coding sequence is TGTGCCAGCAGTAAGTTGCCAGAAGAGACCCAGTACTTC.

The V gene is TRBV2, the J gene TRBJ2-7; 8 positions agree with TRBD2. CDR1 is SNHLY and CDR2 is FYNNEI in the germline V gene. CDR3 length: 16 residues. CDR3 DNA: TGTGCTACACGAGGAGGTAGGAGCGGGAGTTCCTACGAGCAGTACTTC. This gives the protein CATRGGRSGSSYEQYF.

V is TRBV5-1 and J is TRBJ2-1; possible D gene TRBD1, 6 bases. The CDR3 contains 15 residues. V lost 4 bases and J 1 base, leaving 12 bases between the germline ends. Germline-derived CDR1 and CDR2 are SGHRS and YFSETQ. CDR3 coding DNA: TGCGCCAGCAGCACACAGGGATGGTCCTACAATGAGCAGTTCTTC. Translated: CASSTQGWSYNEQFF.

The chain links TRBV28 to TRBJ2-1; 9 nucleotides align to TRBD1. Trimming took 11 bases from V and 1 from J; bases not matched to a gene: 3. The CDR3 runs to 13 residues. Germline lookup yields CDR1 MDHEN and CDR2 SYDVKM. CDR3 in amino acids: CAGQGSSYNEQFF. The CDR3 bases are TGTGCCGGACAGGGGTCTTCCTACAATGAGCAGTTCTTC.

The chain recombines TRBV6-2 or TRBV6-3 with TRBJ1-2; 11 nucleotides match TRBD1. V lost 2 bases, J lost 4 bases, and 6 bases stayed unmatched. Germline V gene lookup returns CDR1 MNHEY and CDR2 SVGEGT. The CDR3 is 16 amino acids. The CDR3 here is CASSYKRTGGGYGYTF. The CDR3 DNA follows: TGTGCCAGCAGTTACAAAAGGACAGGGGGCGGCTATGGCTACACCTTC.

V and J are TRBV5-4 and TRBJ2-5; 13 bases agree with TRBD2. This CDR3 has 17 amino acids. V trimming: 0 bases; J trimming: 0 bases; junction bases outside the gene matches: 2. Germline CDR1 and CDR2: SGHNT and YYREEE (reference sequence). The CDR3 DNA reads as TGTGCCAGCAGCTTGGAGACTAGCGGGAGGTACCAAGAGACCCAGTACTTC. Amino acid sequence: CASSLETSGRYQETQYF.

The CDR3 sequence: CASSLARADEQYF. The CDR3 DNA reads as TGTGCCAGCAGCTTAGCTAGGGCAGATGAGCAGTACTTC. This chain connects TRBV7-2 to TRBJ2-7; D is unclear. With 0 bases removed from V and 7 bases from J, the gap between germline ends came to 10 bases. Germline V gene data show CDR1 as SGHTA and CDR2 as FQGNSA. The CDR3 is 13 residues long. Variable domain in full (rest from reference TRBV7-2 and TRBJ2-7): GAGVSQSPSNKVTEKGKDVELRCDPISGHTALYWYRQSLGQGLEFLIYFQGNSAPDKSGLPSDRFSAERTGGSVSTLTIQRTQQEDSAVYLCASSLARADEQYFGPGTRLTVT.

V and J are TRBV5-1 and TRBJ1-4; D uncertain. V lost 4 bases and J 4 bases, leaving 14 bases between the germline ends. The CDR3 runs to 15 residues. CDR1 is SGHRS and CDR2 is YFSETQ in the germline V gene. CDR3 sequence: CASSDRTAGNEKLFF. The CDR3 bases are TGCGCCAGCAGCGACCGGACGGCCGGTAATGAAAAACTGTTTTTT.

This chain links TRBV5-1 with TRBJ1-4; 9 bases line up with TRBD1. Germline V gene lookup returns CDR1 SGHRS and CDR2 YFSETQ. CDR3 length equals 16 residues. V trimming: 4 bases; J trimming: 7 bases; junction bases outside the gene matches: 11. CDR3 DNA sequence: TGCGCCAGCAGCGAGCCGGGACAGGGAAGGGTTGAAAAACTGTTTTTT. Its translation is CASSEPGQGRVEKLFF.

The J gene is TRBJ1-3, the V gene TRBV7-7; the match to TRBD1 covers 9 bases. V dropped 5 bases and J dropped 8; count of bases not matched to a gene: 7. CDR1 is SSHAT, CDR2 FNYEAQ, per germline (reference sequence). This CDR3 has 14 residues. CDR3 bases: TGTGCCAGCAGCCCGACAGGGGGGTTTGACACCATATATTTT. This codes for CASSPTGGFDTIYF.

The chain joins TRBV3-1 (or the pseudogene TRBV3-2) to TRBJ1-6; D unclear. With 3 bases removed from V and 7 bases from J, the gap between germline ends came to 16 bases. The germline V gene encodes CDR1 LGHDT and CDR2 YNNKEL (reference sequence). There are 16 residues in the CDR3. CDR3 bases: TGTGCCAGCAGCCAGGACGGGAATTGGGGAAATTCACCCCTCCACTTT. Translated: CASSQDGNWGNSPLHF.

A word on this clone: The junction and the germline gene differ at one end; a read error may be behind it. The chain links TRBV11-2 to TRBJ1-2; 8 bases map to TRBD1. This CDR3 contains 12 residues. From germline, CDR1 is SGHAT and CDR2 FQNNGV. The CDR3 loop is CASSSPPDRDYF. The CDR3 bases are TGTGCCAGCAGCTCTCCCCCGGACAGGGACTACTTC.

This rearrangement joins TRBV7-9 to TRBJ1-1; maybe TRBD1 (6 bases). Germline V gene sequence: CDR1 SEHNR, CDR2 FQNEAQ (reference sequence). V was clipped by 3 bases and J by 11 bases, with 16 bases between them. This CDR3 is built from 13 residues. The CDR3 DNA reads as TGTGCCAGCAGCTTTGATCAGGGGATGGGTGCTTTCTTT. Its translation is CASSFDQGMGAFF.

The CDR3 bases are TGTGCCAGCAGTTGGGACAAGGAAAGGGGACTGTTTTTT. Amino acid sequence: CASSWDKERGLFF. This chain connects TRBV27 to TRBJ1-4, with D perhaps TRBD1 (6 bases). This CDR3 is 13 amino acids long. V dropped 4 bases and J dropped 13 bases, with 16 bases sitting between them. The germline gives CDR1 MNHEY, CDR2 SMNVEV (reference sequence).

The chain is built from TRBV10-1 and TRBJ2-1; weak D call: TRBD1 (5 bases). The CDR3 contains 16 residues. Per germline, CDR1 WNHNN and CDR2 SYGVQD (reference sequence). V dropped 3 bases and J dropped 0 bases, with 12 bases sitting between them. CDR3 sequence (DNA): TGCGCCAGCAGTGACAAGGGGCGGTACTCCTACAATGAGCAGTTCTTC. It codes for CASSDKGRYSYNEQFF.

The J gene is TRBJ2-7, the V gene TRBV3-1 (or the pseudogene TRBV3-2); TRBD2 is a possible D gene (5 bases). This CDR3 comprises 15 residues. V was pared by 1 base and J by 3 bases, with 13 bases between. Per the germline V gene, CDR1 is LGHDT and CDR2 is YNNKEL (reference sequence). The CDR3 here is CASSQALGSGYEQYF. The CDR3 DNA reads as TGTGCCAGCAGCCAAGCTTTGGGGAGTGGCTACGAGCAGTACTTC.

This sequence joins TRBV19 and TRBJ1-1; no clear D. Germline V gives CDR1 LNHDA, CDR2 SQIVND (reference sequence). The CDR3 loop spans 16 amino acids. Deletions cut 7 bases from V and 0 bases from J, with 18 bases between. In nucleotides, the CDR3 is TGTGCCAGTATGAGGGAACGTTCATTTATGAACACTGAAGCTTTCTTT. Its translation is CASMRERSFMNTEAFF.

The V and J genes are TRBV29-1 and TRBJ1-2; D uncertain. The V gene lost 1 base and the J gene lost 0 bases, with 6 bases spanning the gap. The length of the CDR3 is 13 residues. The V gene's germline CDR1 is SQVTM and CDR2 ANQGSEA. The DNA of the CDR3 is TGCAGCGTTGAAGCTAATCCTAACTATGGCTACACCTTC. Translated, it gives CSVEANPNYGYTF.

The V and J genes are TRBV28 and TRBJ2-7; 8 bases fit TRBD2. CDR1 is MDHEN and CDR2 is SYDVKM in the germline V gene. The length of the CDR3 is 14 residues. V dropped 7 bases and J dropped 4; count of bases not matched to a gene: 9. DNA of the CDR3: TGTGCCAGCACCGAGTCGGGCGGGAGGTACGAGCAGTACTTC. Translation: CASTESGGRYEQYF.

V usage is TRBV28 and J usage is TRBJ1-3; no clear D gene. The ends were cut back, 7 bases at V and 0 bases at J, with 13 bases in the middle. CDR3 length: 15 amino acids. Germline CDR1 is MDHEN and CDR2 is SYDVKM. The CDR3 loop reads CASTPPTVSGNTIYF. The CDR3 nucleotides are TGTGCCAGCACCCCCCCGACGGTCTCTGGAAACACCATATATTTT.

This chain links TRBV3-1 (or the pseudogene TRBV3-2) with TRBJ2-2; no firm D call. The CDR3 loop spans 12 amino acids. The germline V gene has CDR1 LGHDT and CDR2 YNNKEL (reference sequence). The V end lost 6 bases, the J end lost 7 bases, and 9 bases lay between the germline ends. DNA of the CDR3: TGTGCCAGCAGTCGACCCTACGGGGAGCTGTTTTTT. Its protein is CASSRPYGELFF.

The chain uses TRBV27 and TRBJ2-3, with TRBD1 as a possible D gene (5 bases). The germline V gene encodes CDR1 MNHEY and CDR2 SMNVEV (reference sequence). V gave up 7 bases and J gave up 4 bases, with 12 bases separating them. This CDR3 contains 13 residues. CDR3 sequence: CASKDSRADTQYF. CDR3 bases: TGTGCCAGCAAAGACAGTAGGGCAGATACGCAGTATTTT.